These T cell receptor beta chains were read from a single sample in a study of tumor-infiltrating lymphocytes in primary liver carcinoma. MiXCR was run by TCRdb on the multiplex PCR reads, yielding one entry per CDR3 protein. The sample has over 25,000 distinct CDR3 sequences, around three quarters seen once. Sequencing input: liver tumor tissue from sampling region 3. These receptors all come from a middle-aged man with primary liver carcinoma and hepatitis B virus infection. CDR3s include the opening cysteine and the closing phenylalanine or tryptophan. A D gene is named only where the DNA matches it firmly. The size of a clone is reported for some rows only, either as once, few or many, or as a class for expanded clones.

j_call | clone_size | v_call | d_call | cdr3_nt | cdr3_aa
TRBJ2-4 | - | TRBV6-6 | - | TGTGCCAGCAGAGGACAGCATGGATTAGCCAAAAACATTCAGTACTTT | CASRGQHGLAKNIQYF
TRBJ2-5 | - | TRBV11-1 | TRBD1 | TGTGCCAGCAGTGGACAGGTGGAGGTTGAGACCCTGCACTTC | CASSGQVEVETLHF
TRBJ1-1 | - | TRBV29-1 | - | TGCAGCGTTGAAGGGACGCCGTCCCCACCCGAAGCTTTCTTT | CSVEGTPSPPEAFF
TRBJ2-7 | once | TRBV4-3 | - | TGCGCCAGCAGCCAAGAACCAGGTGGAGGATACGGGCAGTACTTC | CASSQEPGGGYGQYF
TRBJ1-5 | few | TRBV28 | TRBD1 | TGTGCCAGCAGTTCCGACAGGGAGGGCAGCAATCAGCCCAAGCATTTT | CASSSDREGSNQPKHF
TRBJ2-1 | many | TRBV7-9 | TRBD2 | TGTGCCAGCAGCGGTACTAGCGGGAGTAATGAGCAGTTCTTC | CASSGTSGSNEQFF
TRBJ1-2 | many | TRBV11-2 | - | TGTGCCAGCAGCCCCGGGGGTACAGTCGTTGACTACGCCTTC | CASSPGGTVVDYAF
TRBJ2-1 | - | TRBV11-2 | TRBD2 | TGTGCCTTCAGCTCCACTTATAGCGGGGTCTCCTACAATGAGCGGTTCTTC | CAFSSTYSGVSYNERFF
TRBJ2-1 | - | TRBV11-2 | - | TGTGCCAGTAGTTTAGTGGAAGCGAATGAGCAGTTCTTC | CASSLVEANEQFF
TRBJ2-3 | - | TRBV5-1 | - | TGCGCCAGCAACTGGGGCAAGGGAGATACGCAGTATTTT | CASNWGKGDTQYF
TRBJ2-7 | - | TRBV10-3 | TRBD2 | TGTGCCATCATCAAACGATCGGGACTAGCGGGTGGGTTCTCCTACGAGCAATACTTC | CAIIKRSGLAGGFSYEQYF
TRBJ1-5 | - | TRBV5-1 | - | TGCGCCAGCAGCTTGGGGGAGCATAACAATCAGCCCCAGCATTTT | CASSLGEHNNQPQHF
TRBJ2-7 | - | TRBV5-6 | - | TGTGCCAGGAGCATTCGCCTAGTGGGAGTGATCTCCTACGAACAGTATTTC | CARSIRLVGVISYEQYF
TRBJ2-5 | few | TRBV9 | TRBD2 | TGTGCCAGCAGCTTCCGACTAGCGGGAGGCCCGGGTGAGACCCAGTACTTC | CASSFRLAGGPGETQYF
TRBJ2-5 | - | TRBV11-2 | - | TGTGCTAGCAGATCCCGGGACTCGACCCACCAAGAGACCCAGTACTTC | CASRSRDSTHQETQYF
TRBJ2-7 | - | TRBV12-3/TRBV12-4 | - | TGTGCTAGCAGTTTAGTTGCAAGGGTTAACTACGAGCAGTACTTC | CASSLVARVNYEQYF
TRBJ2-3 | - | TRBV11-2 | - | TGTGCCAGCAGCTTTGAAGGGGGTACAGATACGCGGTATTTT | CASSFEGGTDTRYF
TRBJ2-2 | once | TRBV29-1 | - | TGCCGCGTCGGAGACGCGGGAACCAGGGAGCTGTTTTTT | CRVGDAGTRELFF
TRBJ1-5 | - | TRBV28 | - | TGTGCCAGCAGTTTAACAGACATCTTTAATCAGCCCCAGCATTTT | CASSLTDIFNQPQHF
TRBJ2-1 | - | TRBV29-1 | TRBD2 | TGCAGCGTCCGACTAGCAGGATATGAGCAGTTATTC | CSVRLAGYEQLF
TRBJ2-1 | - | TRBV11-2 | TRBD2 | TGTGTCAGCAGCTTAGAGTTCCTAGCGGGAATTAATGAGCAGTTCTTC | CVSSLEFLAGINEQFF
TRBJ2-6 | - | TRBV30 | - | TGTGCCTGGAGAGCTTGTGGGGCCAACATCCTGACTTTC | CAWRACGANILTF
TRBJ2-2 | medium-sized | TRBV10-3 | - | TGTGCCATCAGTGAGTTCGAAGCCGGGCCAGACACCGGGGAGCTGTTTTTT | CAISEFEAGPDTGELFF
TRBJ2-7 | - | TRBV4-2 | - | TGTGTCAGCAGCCAGGGTGTGAACGAGCAGTATTTC | CVSSQGVNEQYF
TRBJ2-3 | - | TRBV4-1 | TRBD2 | TGCGCCAGCAGCCAAGGTCCGACTAGCGGGATTAGCACAGATATGCAGTATTTT | CASSQGPTSGISTDMQYF
TRBJ2-4 | - | TRBV30 | - | TGTGCCTGGAGTGTTGCCCTAGCCAAAAACGCTCAGTACTTC | CAWSVALAKNAQYF
TRBJ2-3 | - | TRBV4-2 | - | TGTGCCAGCAGCCTAGTGGCGCTTCTTGCGGTAGCGACAGATACGCAGTATTTT | CASSLVALLAVATDTQYF